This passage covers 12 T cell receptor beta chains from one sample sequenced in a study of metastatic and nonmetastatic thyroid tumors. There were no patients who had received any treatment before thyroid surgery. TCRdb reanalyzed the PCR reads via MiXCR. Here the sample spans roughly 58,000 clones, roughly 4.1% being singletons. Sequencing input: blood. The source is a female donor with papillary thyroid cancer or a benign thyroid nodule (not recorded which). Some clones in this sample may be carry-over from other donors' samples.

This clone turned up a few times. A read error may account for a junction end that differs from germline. The CDR3 region has the DNA TGTGCCAGCAGAAAACAGGGTACTGGTGCCAATGTCCTGACTTTC. Translation: CASRKQGTGANVLTF. J is TRBJ2-6 and V is TRBV6-2 or TRBV6-3; perhaps TRBD1 as D (6 bases). Germline V gene lookup returns CDR1 MNHEY and CDR2 SVGEGT. The CDR3 contains 15 residues.

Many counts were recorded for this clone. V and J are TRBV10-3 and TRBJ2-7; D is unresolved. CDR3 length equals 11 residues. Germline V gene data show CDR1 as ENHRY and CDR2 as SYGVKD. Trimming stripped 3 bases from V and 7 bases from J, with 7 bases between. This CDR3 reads CAISDLREQYF. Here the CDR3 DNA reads TGTGCCATCAGTGACTTGAGAGAGCAGTACTTC.

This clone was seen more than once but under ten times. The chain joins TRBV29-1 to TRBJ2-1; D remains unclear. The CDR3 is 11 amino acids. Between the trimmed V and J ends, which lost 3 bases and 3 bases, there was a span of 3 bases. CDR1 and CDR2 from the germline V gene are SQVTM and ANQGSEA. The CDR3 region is CSVEDYNEQFF. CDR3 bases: TGCAGCGTTGAGGACTACAATGAGCAGTTCTTC.

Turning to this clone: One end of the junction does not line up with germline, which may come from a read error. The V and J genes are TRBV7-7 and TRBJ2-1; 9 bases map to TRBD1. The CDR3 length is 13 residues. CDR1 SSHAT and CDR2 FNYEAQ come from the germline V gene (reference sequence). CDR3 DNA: TGTGCTAGCACCCTAACAGGGGGCAGTGAGCAGTTCTTC. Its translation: CASTLTGGSEQFF.

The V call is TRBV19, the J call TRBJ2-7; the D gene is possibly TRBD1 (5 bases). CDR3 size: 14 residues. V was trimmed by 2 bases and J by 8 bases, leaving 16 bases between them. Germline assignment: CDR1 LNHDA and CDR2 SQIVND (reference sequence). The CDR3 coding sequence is TGTGCCAGTAGTATAACGACAGTGGTTTTCCAGCAGTACTTC. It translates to CASSITTVVFQQYF.

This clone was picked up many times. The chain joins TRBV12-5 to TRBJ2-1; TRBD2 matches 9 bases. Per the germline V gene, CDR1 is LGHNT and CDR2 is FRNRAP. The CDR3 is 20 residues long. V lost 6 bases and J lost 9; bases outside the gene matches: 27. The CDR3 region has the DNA TGTGCTAGTGGGGTAACCCCTGCGGGAGGGCTCGTGAACCCGTGGGGTGAGCAGTTCTTC. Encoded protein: CASGVTPAGGLVNPWGEQFF.

The CDR3 nucleotides read TGCAGTGCTATAGGGACAGGGGAATGGTTAAACTATGGCTACACCTTC. Amino acids: CSAIGTGEWLNYGYTF. The chain has TRBV20-1 and TRBJ1-2, with 10 bases matching TRBD1. Germline V gene data show CDR1 as DFQATT and CDR2 as SNEGSKA (reference sequence). The CDR3 length is 16 residues. V trimming: 4 bases; J trimming: 2 bases; junction bases outside the gene matches: 10.

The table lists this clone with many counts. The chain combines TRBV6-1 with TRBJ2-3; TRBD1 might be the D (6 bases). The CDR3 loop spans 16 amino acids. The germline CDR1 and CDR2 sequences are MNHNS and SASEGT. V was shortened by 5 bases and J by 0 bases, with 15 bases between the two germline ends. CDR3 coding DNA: TGTGCCAGCAGTCCAGCTCGGACAGAGAGCACAGATACGCAGTATTTT. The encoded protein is CASSPARTESTDTQYF.

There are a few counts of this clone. The chain's CDR3 is CASRLLGEGQADTQYF. DNA for the CDR3: TGTGCCAGCAGGCTCTTAGGGGAGGGCCAGGCAGATACGCAGTATTTT. This chain links TRBV6-1 with TRBJ2-3; the match to TRBD2 covers 7 bases. Germline lookup yields CDR1 MNHNS and CDR2 SASEGT. V lost 6 bases and J lost 4; bases outside the gene matches: 13. CDR3 length: 16 amino acids.

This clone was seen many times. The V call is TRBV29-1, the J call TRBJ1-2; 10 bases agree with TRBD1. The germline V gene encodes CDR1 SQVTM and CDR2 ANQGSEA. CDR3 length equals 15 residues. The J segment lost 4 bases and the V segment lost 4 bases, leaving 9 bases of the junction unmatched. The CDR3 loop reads CSVGGQGLAAYGYTF. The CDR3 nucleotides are TGCAGCGTTGGGGGACAGGGGTTGGCCGCCTATGGCTACACCTTC.

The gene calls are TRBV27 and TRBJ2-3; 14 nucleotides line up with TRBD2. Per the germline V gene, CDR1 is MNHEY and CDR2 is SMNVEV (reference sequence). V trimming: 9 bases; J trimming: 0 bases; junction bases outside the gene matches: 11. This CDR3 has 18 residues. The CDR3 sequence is CASSPGLAGDLSTDTQYF. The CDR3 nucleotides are TGTGCCAGTAGTCCGGGACTAGCGGGAGACCTCAGCACAGATACGCAGTATTTT.

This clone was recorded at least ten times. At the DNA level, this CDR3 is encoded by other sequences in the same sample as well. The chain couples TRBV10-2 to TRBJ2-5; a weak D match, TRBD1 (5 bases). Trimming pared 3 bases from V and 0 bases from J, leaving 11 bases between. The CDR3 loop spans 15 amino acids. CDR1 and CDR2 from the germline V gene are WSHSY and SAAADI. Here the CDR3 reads CASSEGAEDQETQYF. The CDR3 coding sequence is TGCGCCAGCAGTGAAGGGGCCGAGGACCAAGAGACCCAGTACTTC.